The sequence of this T cell receptor (beta chain) was determined in a study of shared clonotypes between healthy human individuals. Broader study findings: What rarefaction showed was incomplete sorted-subset sequencing despite large depth.

Produced via immunoSEQ multiplex PCR; TCRdb's table is partial and in-frame only. The data hold roughly 810,000 clones, with 96% observed a single time. Naive CD8 populations comprised CD45RO-negative cells positively selected for CCR7, excluding terminally differentiated effector memory CD45RA+ cells. This CDR3 spans 15 amino acids. Germline V gene lookup returns CDR1 MNHEY and CDR2 SMNVEV (reference sequence). V lost 8 bases to trimming and J lost 6 bases; unmatched junction nucleotides: 10. Details on this clone: Its antigen is undetermined.

This clonotype was obtained from a young man in good health. The sequencing input was naive CD8+ T cells sorted from blood. This rearrangement joins TRBV27 to TRBJ2-1; TRBD2 agrees at 10 bases. CDR3 residues: CASSLAGVSFNEQFF. As DNA, the CDR3 is TGTGCCAGCTCCCTAGCGGGAGTAAGTTTCAATGAGCAGTTCTTC.